This entry is about one TCR beta chain. Its specific antigen is unknown. Base qualities are not provided; no much larger clone lies one nucleotide away. These data are taken from a study of T cell repertoires in cytomegalovirus infection (dated by TCRdb to between 2019 and 2020). About the investigation overall: The peptide stimulations were aimed at well-studied HLA-B-restricted epitopes as well as recently identified HLA-C-restricted CMV epitopes, whose presentation resists viral immunomodulation. Donor HLA type was relevant to the analysis, because carriage of CMV infection together with the matching HLA type was indicated by public TCR beta signatures.

According to the study, the label for this sample's treatment or condition signals: in vitro stimulation with specific CMV peptide epitopes to enrich CMV-specific T cells. Trimming removed 4 bases from V and 8 bases from J, leaving 3 bases between the germline ends. The CDR3 runs 10 amino acids, cysteine and phenylalanine included. Of the read, only the CDR3 DNA is kept; its 30 bases are in frame from base 1. Overall study outcomes, separate from this receptor: Cumulative frequency of public TCR beta family members discriminated carriers of CMV infection plus the relevant HLA type in this cohort and an independent roughly 330-donor cohort. In the ex vivo response, HLA-C-restricted CMV-specific TCR beta clonotypes were dominant, and in two of eight donors the single most frequent clonotype came from this HLA-C-restricted group.

TCRdb lists the instrument as Illumina HiSeq 1500. The public reads were reanalyzed by TCRdb: fastp trimming at Q25, MiXCR alignment, in-frame beta chains only. Rows with one shared CDR3 protein collapse into an entry with the most common genes and DNA. The sample yields under 500,000 distinct CDR3 sequences; under 45% were counted once. The ten largest clones add up to around 45% of the sample. The chain uses TRBV23-1 and TRBJ2-1; confidence is insufficient to name the D gene. TRBV23-1 is classed as an ORF, of uncertain function. The specimen comprised cultured PBMCs, sampled from culture after CMV antigen stimulation. This receptor was taken from a human donor in good health (CMV status not recorded). Some clones in this sample may be carry-over from other donors' samples. The DNA is TGCGCCAGCAGTCCCTATGAGCAGTTCTTC. The translation is CASSPYEQFF.